What follows are 14 T cell receptor beta chains derived from one specimen sequenced in a study of cytomegalovirus exposure and HLA in healthy donors (dated by TCRdb to about 2017). Library preparation used the immunoSEQ multiplex PCR assay. A mixture of 60 forward primers for TCR Vbeta segments and 13 reverse primers for TCR Jbeta segments was used in the multiplex PCR. TCRdb took this table from immuneACCESS and kept in-frame rearrangements with V and J called. Such tables lack part of the clones; where checked against another copy, unresolved V genes explain under half of the gap, and the rest is unexplained. This sample has roughly 70,000 clones in its table, and about four fifths of those were observed once. Jointly, the top ten make up 1.5% to 2% of the sample. Sequenced: PBMCs. These receptors came from a young man in good health and CMV-seronegative.

The rearrangement uses TRBV5-1 and TRBJ2-1, with D uncertain. Between the trimmed V and J ends, which lost 0 bases and 1 base, there was a span of 8 bases. Germline V gives CDR1 SGHRS, CDR2 YFSETQ. This CDR3 is 15 amino acids long. For the CDR3, the DNA is TGCGCCAGCAGCTTGGGGAGACCTTCCTACAATGAGCAGTTCTTC. Its translation is CASSLGRPSYNEQFF.

The genes are TRBV7-2 and TRBJ2-3; 11 nucleotides match TRBD2. This CDR3 region has 18 residues. Trimming took 1 base from V and 1 from J; bases not matched to a gene: 7. CDR1 is SGHTA and CDR2 is FQGNSA in the germline V gene. CDR3 region: CASSLVRSSGGRTDTQYF. As DNA, the CDR3 is TGTGCCAGCAGCTTAGTGAGGTCTAGCGGGGGGCGCACAGATACGCAGTATTTT.

The chain combines TRBV7-9 with TRBJ2-7; possible D gene TRBD2, 6 bases. CDR1 is SEHNR, CDR2 FQNEAQ, per germline (reference sequence). CDR3 length: 14 residues. V dropped 0 bases and J dropped 5 bases, with 11 bases sitting between them. For the CDR3, the DNA is TGTGCCAGCAGCTTAGCGGCGGGGAGTGACGAGCAGTACTTC. This sequence encodes CASSLAAGSDEQYF.

The chain has TRBV6-5 and TRBJ1-2; TRBD1 matches 7 bases. From germline, CDR1 is MNHEY and CDR2 SVGAGI. This CDR3 has 15 amino acids. J gave up 1 base and V 2 bases, and 4 bases lay outside the gene matches. The CDR3 region has the DNA TGTGCCAGCAGTTACGAAGGGACAGATAACTATGGCTACACCTTC. Translated, it gives CASSYEGTDNYGYTF.

The chain uses TRBV6-5 and TRBJ2-7; D call uncertain. Germline V gives CDR1 MNHEY, CDR2 SVGAGI. This CDR3 region has 12 residues. V lost 6 bases and J lost 6, with 12 bases in between. The CDR3 here is CASRSGLIEQYF. In nucleotides, the CDR3 is TGTGCCAGCAGATCAGGCCTTATCGAGCAGTACTTC.

This clone appeared a single time. Sequence at one end of the junction differs from germline and may be a read error. The CDR3 loop reads CASSYPLENRPQHF. The CDR3 coding sequence is TGTGCCAGCAGTTACCCTCTAGAGAATCGGCCCCAGCATTTT. The rearrangement uses TRBV6-6 and TRBJ1-5; no firm D call. CDR3 length: 14 residues. Germline V CDR1 and CDR2: MNHNY, SVGAGI (reference sequence).

This clone is a singleton in its sample. The chain has TRBV6-4 and TRBJ2-2, with 9 positions matching TRBD2. The germline CDR1 and CDR2 sequences are MRHNA and SNTAGT. J lost 6 bases, V lost 0 bases, and 8 bases had no gene match. This CDR3 contains 17 residues. The CDR3 loop is CASSDSGGGAYAGELFF. CDR3 sequence (DNA): TGTGCCAGCAGTGACTCAGGCGGGGGGGCCTACGCCGGGGAGCTGTTTTTT.

The chain combines TRBV9 with TRBJ1-1; maybe TRBD1 (5 bases). The CDR3 spans 13 residues. Germline V gives CDR1 SGDLS, CDR2 YYNGEE. The germline V and J ends were trimmed by 0 bases and 3 bases, with 6 bases remaining between them. The CDR3 loop reads CASSVAGYTEAFF. The CDR3 nucleotides are TGTGCCAGCAGCGTAGCAGGGTACACTGAAGCTTTCTTT. Based on the CDR3 plus reference TRBV9 and TRBJ1-1, the full variable domain is DSGVTQTPKHLITATGQRVTLRCSPRSGDLSVYWYQQSLDQGLQFLIQYYNGEERAKGNILERFSAQQFPDLHSELNLSSLELGDSALYFCASSVAGYTEAFFGQGTRLTVV.

This clone was observed a few times. The J gene is TRBJ2-3, the V gene TRBV11-2; TRBD1 matches 8 bases. The CDR3 totals 17 residues. With 2 bases clipped from V and 2 bases from J, the junction kept 9 bases outside the gene matches. Germline V CDR1 and CDR2: SGHAT, FQNNGV. The CDR3 nucleotides read TGTGCCAGCAGCTTAAGACAGGGGATGGGCTACACAGATACGCAGTATTTT. Amino acids: CASSLRQGMGYTDTQYF.

This clone came up a few times. The genes are TRBV29-1 and TRBJ2-5, with 14 nucleotides matching TRBD2. This CDR3 region has 15 residues. The germline gives CDR1 SQVTM, CDR2 ANQGSEA. V was clipped by 6 bases and J by 5 bases; unmatched bases: 8. The CDR3 coding sequence is TGCAGCGTGGGGACTAGCGGGAGTCCCATGGAGACCCAGTACTTC. This codes for CSVGTSGSPMETQYF.

This clone has more than one count but fewer than ten. V gene TRBV30 combines with J gene TRBJ2-2; 8 nucleotides match TRBD2. The CDR3 has 16 residues. Trimming took 4 bases from V and 4 from J; bases not matched to a gene: 11. Looked up from germline, CDR1 is GTSNPN and CDR2 is SVGIG (reference sequence). The CDR3 reads CAWKTPGLGITGELFF. The CDR3 nucleotides are TGTGCCTGGAAGACTCCGGGACTAGGGATCACCGGGGAGCTGTTTTTT. Filled out from reference TRBV30 and TRBJ2-2, the complete variable domain reads SQTIHQWPATLVQPVGSPLSLECTVEGTSNPNLYWYRQAAGRGLQLLFYSVGIGQISSEVPQNLSASRPQDRQFILSSKKLLLSDSGFYLCAWKTPGLGITGELFFGEGSRLTVL.

The chain recombines TRBV6-6 with TRBJ2-7; maybe TRBD2 (5 bases). Germline V lookup: CDR1 MNHNY, CDR2 SVGAGI (reference sequence). V lost 4 bases and J lost 6, with 16 bases in between. This CDR3 region has 14 residues. CDR3 protein: CASSSGLDAVEQYF. CDR3 nucleotide sequence: TGTGCCAGCAGTTCTGGACTCGATGCGGTCGAGCAGTACTTC.

In its sample, this clone was seen once. This rearrangement joins TRBV18 to TRBJ2-5; 8 bases match TRBD1. Germline trimming cut 1 base from V and 4 bases from J; bases unmatched to any gene: 2. The CDR3 runs to 14 residues. The germline gives CDR1 KGHSH, CDR2 LQKENI. The CDR3 is CASSPLQGGETQYF. The CDR3 DNA reads as TGTGCCAGCTCACCACTACAGGGGGGAGAGACCCAGTACTTC.

The V gene is TRBV11-3, the J gene TRBJ1-1; D ambiguous. Looked up from germline, CDR1 is SGHNT and CDR2 is YENEEA. Trimming took 5 bases from V and 4 from J, leaving 8 bases between them. This CDR3 spans 12 amino acids. CDR3 nucleotide sequence: TGTGCCAGCAGCCCCGGCGGCACTGAAGCTTTCTTT. Its protein product is CASSPGGTEAFF.